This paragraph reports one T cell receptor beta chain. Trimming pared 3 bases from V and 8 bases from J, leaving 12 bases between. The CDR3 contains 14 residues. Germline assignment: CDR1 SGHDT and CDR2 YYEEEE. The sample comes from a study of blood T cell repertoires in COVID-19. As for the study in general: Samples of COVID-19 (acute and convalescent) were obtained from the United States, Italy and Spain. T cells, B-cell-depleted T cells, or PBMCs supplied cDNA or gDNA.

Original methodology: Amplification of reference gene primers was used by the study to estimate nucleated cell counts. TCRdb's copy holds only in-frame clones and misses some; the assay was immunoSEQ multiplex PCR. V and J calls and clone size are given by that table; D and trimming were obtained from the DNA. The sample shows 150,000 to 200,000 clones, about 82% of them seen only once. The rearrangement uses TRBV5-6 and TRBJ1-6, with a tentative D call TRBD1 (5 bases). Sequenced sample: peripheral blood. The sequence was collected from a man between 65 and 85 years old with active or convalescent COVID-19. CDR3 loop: CASSWDRGDSPLHF. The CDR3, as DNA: TGTGCCAGCAGCTGGGACCGGGGGGATTCACCCCTCCACTTT.